The rows below give T cell receptor beta chains drawn from one sample of a study of identical twins. TCRdb reprocessed the 5' RACE reads via MiXCR and lists one record per CDR3 protein. The sample has 600,000 to 800,000 distinct CDR3 sequences, around 20% seen once; the top ten hold roughly 4%. In addition, the sample was reused for a study of T cells expressing NK-cell markers.

Sequenced sample: PBMCs. These receptors were taken from a woman aged 18-30 years in good health. Each CDR3 is given without its conserved first and last residue. Each record gives: V gene, J gene, D gene, CDR3 protein. A D gene is named only where the DNA matches it firmly.

TRBV20-1	TRBJ1-1	.	SASNPSLFTEAF
TRBV5-1	TRBJ2-2	.	ASREVWGTGELF
TRBV5-1	TRBJ2-3	.	ASSLEVGRLISTDTQY
TRBV29-1	TRBJ1-1	.	SVEDRTADNMNTEAF
TRBV5-1	TRBJ2-7	TRBD2	ASSLGGRERYEQY
TRBV27	TRBJ1-4	.	ASGIAGWGDEKLF
TRBV7-9	TRBJ1-1	.	ASSFNDGLRAF
TRBV5-1	TRBJ2-1	.	ASSVGVISSYNEQF
TRBV5-1	TRBJ2-1	.	ASSPSLGGSNEQF
TRBV20-1	TRBJ2-1	TRBD2	SANLAGRAGNEQF
TRBV7-8	TRBJ2-4	.	ASSLSGTIPKNIQY
TRBV12-3/TRBV12-4	TRBJ2-1	TRBD2	ASSLYGGGPEDEQF
TRBV7-2	TRBJ1-6	TRBD1	ASSIRIMGTGNSPLH
TRBV6-4	TRBJ1-2	.	ASSAGPSSGYT
TRBV5-1	TRBJ1-1	.	ASSLDIPYRGYTEAF
TRBV20-1	TRBJ1-6	.	RARPRSSYNSPLH
TRBV6-2/TRBV6-3	TRBJ2-1	.	ASSGPGGGNNEQF
TRBV12-3/TRBV12-4	TRBJ2-1	.	ASNPQGYNEQF
TRBV30	TRBJ2-7	.	AWSGSARQY
TRBV5-1	TRBJ2-4	TRBD2	ASSSPGGTKNIQY
TRBV20-1	TRBJ2-3	.	SARDRDPTQY
TRBV9	TRBJ1-2	TRBD1	ASSPTGTGEFAGGYT
TRBV20-1	TRBJ1-6	.	SATSGGSDSPLH
TRBV20-1	TRBJ2-5	.	SASQTSLETQY
TRBV29-1	TRBJ2-1	TRBD2	SPGLAGRDNEQF
TRBV29-1	TRBJ2-5	TRBD2	SVEASSGGASGTQY
TRBV2	TRBJ2-7	.	ATRYSGEQY
TRBV29-1	TRBJ2-2	TRBD1	SVQGASGELF
TRBV27	TRBJ2-7	TRBD2	ASSPSTSGSGEQY
TRBV7-2	TRBJ2-7	.	ASSPGCFYEQY
TRBV11-3	TRBJ2-3	.	ASSLETFTQY
TRBV20-1	TRBJ2-2	.	SAGGTANTGELF
TRBV6-2/TRBV6-3	TRBJ2-5	TRBD1	ASSLQDRGGETQY
TRBV11-2	TRBJ2-4	.	ASSLVLGLAKNIQY
TRBV7-2	TRBJ2-7	.	ASSPRSLHEQY
TRBV6-1	TRBJ2-3	TRBD2	ASSEVGGVTDTQY
TRBV7-7	TRBJ2-3	.	ASSAGSGTQY
TRBV6-1	TRBJ2-2	TRBD2	ASKGLGSTGELF
TRBV9	TRBJ2-1	TRBD1	ASSVGQGNNEQF
TRBV12-3/TRBV12-4	TRBJ2-7	TRBD1	ASSITGGINEQY
TRBV13	TRBJ2-5	TRBD1	ASSLADRGRETQY
TRBV5-1	TRBJ2-2	.	ASSLAGRTNTGELF
TRBV5-6	TRBJ2-2	TRBD1	ASNGDRGPANTGELF
TRBV12-3/TRBV12-4	TRBJ2-1	.	ASTLPSTSFSEQF
TRBV5-1	TRBJ1-5	.	ASRPDSNQPQH
TRBV29-1	TRBJ2-2	.	SVGGGANTGELF
TRBV2	TRBJ2-1	.	ASSAGTPSYNEQF
TRBV4-3	TRBJ2-7	.	ASSQEMWQTYEQY
TRBV6-2/TRBV6-3	TRBJ2-7	.	ASSATSSQQY
TRBV3-1	TRBJ2-3	.	ASSPWLGDTQY
TRBV7-2	TRBJ2-7	.	ASSGHREPSYEQY
TRBV15	TRBJ2-3	.	ATSGGRNTQY
TRBV6-5	TRBJ2-6	.	ASSYSGRERPGANVLT
TRBV11-2	TRBJ2-1	TRBD2	ASSSTGVWTSGAYNEQF